This TCR beta chain originates from a study of blood T cell repertoires in COVID-19. On the study more broadly: Acute and convalescent COVID-19 specimens originated in the United States, Italy and Spain. T cells, B-cell-depleted T cells, or PBMCs supplied cDNA or gDNA.

The V end was cut by 5 bases, the J end by 3 bases, with 14 bases between. The CDR3 sequence is 15 residues long. Germline loops: CDR1 SGHAT, CDR2 FQNNGV. Profiled with immunoSEQ multiplex PCR; TCRdb holds only in-frame clones, not every one. The top ten clones hold 4% to 5.5% of a sample with around 450,000 clones, 80% to 90% of them seen once. This sequence was found in a woman younger than 45 with acute or convalescent COVID-19. Sequencing was performed on peripheral blood. The rearrangement joins TRBV11-2 to TRBJ2-1, with D maybe TRBD1 (5 bases). CDR3: CASSPRQTVYNEQFF. CDR3 coding DNA: TGTGCCAGCAGCCCCCGACAGACAGTCTACAATGAGCAGTTCTTC.